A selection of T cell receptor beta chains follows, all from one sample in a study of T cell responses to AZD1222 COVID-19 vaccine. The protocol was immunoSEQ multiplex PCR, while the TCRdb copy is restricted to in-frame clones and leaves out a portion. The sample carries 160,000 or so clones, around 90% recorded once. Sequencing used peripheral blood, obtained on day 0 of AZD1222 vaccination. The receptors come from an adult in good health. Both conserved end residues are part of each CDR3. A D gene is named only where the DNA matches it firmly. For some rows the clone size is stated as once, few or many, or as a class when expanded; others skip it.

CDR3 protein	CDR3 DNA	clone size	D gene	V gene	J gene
CASNPPGGNQPQHF	TGTGCCAGCAACCCCCCCGGTGGGAATCAGCCCCAGCATTTT	NA	NA	TRBV6-5	TRBJ1-5
CASGQGNSPLHF	TGTGCCAGTGGACAGGGGAATTCACCCCTCCACTTT	few	TRBD1	TRBV7-9	TRBJ1-6
CASREQGAGGELFF	TGTGCCAGCAGAGAGCAGGGGGCTGGCGGGGAGCTGTTTTTT	NA	TRBD1	TRBV6-5	TRBJ2-2
CASSLAPLASTDTQYF	TGTGCCAGCAGCTTAGCTCCACTAGCCAGCACAGATACGCAGTATTTT	NA	NA	TRBV7-2	TRBJ2-3
CASSPTGTDTQYF	TGTGCCAGCAGCCCCACGGGAACAGATACGCAGTATTTT	NA	NA	TRBV3-1/TRBV3-2	TRBJ2-3
CASSVGPLGNSPLHF	TGTGCCAGCAGCGTAGGGCCGCTGGGGAATTCACCCCTCCACTTT	NA	NA	TRBV9	TRBJ1-6
CASTVIPGLNNEQFF	TGTGCCAGCACTGTTATACCGGGACTGAACAATGAGCAGTTCTTC	once	NA	TRBV28	TRBJ2-1
CASSYQGTGNYNEQFF	TGTGCCAGCAGTTACCAAGGGACAGGAAATTACAATGAGCAGTTCTTC	NA	TRBD1	TRBV6-5	TRBJ2-1
CASSIDWAGQETQYF	TGTGCCAGTAGTATAGATTGGGCCGGCCAAGAGACCCAGTACTTC	NA	NA	TRBV19	TRBJ2-5
CASSRENTQYF	TGTGCCAGCAGCCGGGAGAATACGCAGTATTTT	NA	NA	TRBV28	TRBJ2-3
CASSQDGGMGSYEQYF	TGCGCCAGCAGCCAAGACGGTGGAATGGGCTCCTACGAGCAGTACTTC	NA	NA	TRBV4-1	TRBJ2-7
CATSQGSGYTF	TGTGCCACCAGCCAGGGTTCTGGCTACACCTTC	NA	NA	TRBV15	TRBJ1-2
CASSLTGPSWNTGELFF	TGTGCCAGCAGCCTAACAGGGCCTAGCTGGAACACCGGGGAGCTGTTTTTT	NA	NA	TRBV28	TRBJ2-2
CASSLAGSGGYNEQFF	TGTGCCAGCAGCTTAGCTGGTAGCGGGGGGTACAATGAGCAGTTCTTC	NA	TRBD2	TRBV7-2	TRBJ2-1
CASSVVSTDHGYTF	TGTGCCAGCAGCGTAGTCTCGACAGACCATGGCTACACCTTC	NA	NA	TRBV9	TRBJ1-2
CASRVGVWANEQFF	TGCGCCAGTCGGGTGGGGGTGTGGGCCAATGAGCAGTTCTTC	once	NA	TRBV5-1	TRBJ2-1
CASRPGITGQLNTGELFF	TGTGCCAGCAGACCGGGCATAACGGGACAGCTAAACACCGGGGAGCTGTTTTTT	NA	TRBD1	TRBV2	TRBJ2-2
CASSQERGNTEAFF	TGTGCCAGCAGCCAAGAGCGTGGGAACACTGAAGCTTTCTTT	NA	NA	TRBV3-1/TRBV3-2	TRBJ1-1
CASSLGQGYTF	TGTGCCAGCTCACTTGGACAGGGCTACACCTTC	NA	NA	TRBV18	TRBJ1-2